These 22 T cell receptor beta chains originate from one sample sequenced in a study of blood T cell repertoires in COVID-19. Only in-frame clones appear in the TCRdb table, and some are missing; sequencing was by immunoSEQ multiplex PCR. The sample lists around 340,000 clones; around 82% were seen once. The sample comprised peripheral blood. These receptors came from a man aged 30 to 39 with active or convalescent COVID-19.

The chain combines TRBV19 with TRBJ1-2; D remains unclear. Deletions cut 3 bases from V and 9 bases from J, with 17 bases between. This CDR3 contains 14 residues. Germline V gene data show CDR1 as LNHDA and CDR2 as SQIVND (reference sequence). This chain's CDR3 is CASSINSAGLSYTF. The CDR3 nucleotides read TGTGCCAGTAGTATTAACTCGGCAGGCCTGAGCTACACCTTC.

This sequence joins TRBV27 and TRBJ2-7; 10 bases align to TRBD2. This CDR3 has 16 residues. V gave up 6 bases and J gave up 2 bases; unmatched junction bases: 10. In germline, CDR1 is MNHEY, CDR2 SMNVEV (reference sequence). The CDR3 loop reads CASRPLAGGGPYEQYF. The CDR3, as DNA: TGTGCCAGCAGACCCTTAGCGGGAGGCGGGCCCTACGAGCAGTACTTC.

The table lists this clone with a few counts. The chain links TRBV19 to TRBJ1-1; the match to TRBD1 covers 9 bases. Germline V gives CDR1 LNHDA, CDR2 SQIVND (reference sequence). V lost 5 bases to trimming and J lost 3 bases; unmatched junction nucleotides: 7. The CDR3 contains 15 residues. The CDR3 coding sequence is TGTGCCAGTAGTTCCGGACAGGGGCCTTACACTGAAGCTTTCTTT. It translates to CASSSGQGPYTEAFF.

This chain joins TRBV4-3 and TRBJ2-1, with 15 bases fitting TRBD2. V trimming: 0 bases; J trimming: 6 bases; junction bases outside the gene matches: 12. Germline V gives CDR1 LGHNA, CDR2 YSLEER. The CDR3 extends over 20 amino acids. CDR3 DNA sequence: TGCGCCAGCAGCCAAGATCTTGGACTAGCGGGGGGGCCTGGGGCCAATGAGCAGTTCTTC. Translated, it gives CASSQDLGLAGGPGANEQFF.

CDR3 residues: CATSRYNEQFF. Here the CDR3 DNA reads TGTGCCACTAGTCGTTACAATGAGCAGTTCTTC. The genes are TRBV24-1 and TRBJ2-1; no definite D call. This CDR3 spans 11 amino acids. Germline loops: CDR1 KGHDR, CDR2 SFDVKD. Trimming left V 10 bases short and J 4 bases short, with 7 bases between.

This rearrangement joins TRBV29-1 to TRBJ1-1; 7 bases agree with TRBD1. J gave up 1 base and V 6 bases, and 5 bases lay outside the gene matches. Per germline, CDR1 SQVTM and CDR2 ANQGSEA. The CDR3 is 13 amino acids. The CDR3 coding sequence is TGCAGCGTCCGACAGGGATCGAACACTGAAGCTTTCTTT. This sequence encodes CSVRQGSNTEAFF.

This clone was detected only once. V usage is TRBV6-5 and J usage is TRBJ1-2; TRBD1 agrees at 10 bases. The V gene's germline CDR1 is MNHEY and CDR2 SVGAGI. Trimming at V came to 4 bases and at J to 3 bases, leaving 5 bases not matched to a gene. This CDR3 is built from 15 residues. The CDR3 reads CASSFRQGAHYGYTF. CDR3 nucleotide sequence: TGTGCCAGCAGTTTTAGACAGGGGGCTCACTATGGCTACACCTTC.

The chain has TRBV10-3 and TRBJ2-1; TRBD2 aligns across 7 bases. The CDR3 contains 15 residues. Losses at the gene ends were 1 base for V and 3 bases for J; bases not matched to a gene: 3. Germline CDR1 reads ENHRY; CDR2 reads SYGVKD. The CDR3 DNA sequence: TGTGCCATCAGTGAGTTAGTAGCGGGCTACAATGAGCAGTTCTTC. Its protein product is CAISELVAGYNEQFF.

This chain uses TRBV9 with TRBJ2-1; 10 bases fit TRBD2. The germline gives CDR1 SGDLS, CDR2 YYNGEE. The junction had 1 base not matched to a gene; V was cut back by 3 bases and J by 1 base. There are 15 residues in the CDR3. CDR3 coding DNA: TGTGCCAGCAGCGCTAGCGGGAGTTCCTACAATGAGCAGTTCTTC. It translates to CASSASGSSYNEQFF.

The chain joins TRBV5-1 to TRBJ1-4; 7 bases are a match to TRBD1. The ends lost 4 bases at V and 8 bases at J; junction bases unmatched: 8. The CDR3 is 14 residues long. Germline assignment: CDR1 SGHRS and CDR2 YFSETQ. DNA of the CDR3: TGCGCCAGCAGCAGAGGGGGCGAGGGGGAAAAACTGTTTTTT. Translation: CASSRGGEGEKLFF.

The chain carries TRBV20-1 and TRBJ2-7; TRBD1 matches 11 bases. This CDR3 comprises 14 residues. J was trimmed by 4 bases and V by 3 bases; bases with no gene match: 5. Germline assignment: CDR1 DFQATT and CDR2 SNEGSKA (reference sequence). Here the CDR3 DNA reads TGCAGTGCTAGTCCGGGACAGGGGGAATACGAGCAGTACTTC. It specifies CSASPGQGEYEQYF.

This clone was found once. This sequence joins TRBV7-3 and TRBJ2-2; possible D gene TRBD2, 6 bases. Germline V gene lookup returns CDR1 SGHTA and CDR2 FQGTGA. CDR3 length: 15 amino acids. Between the trimmed V and J ends, which lost 2 bases and 0 bases, there was a span of 7 bases. DNA of the CDR3: TGTGCCAGCAGCTTACTAGCGACGAACACCGGGGAGCTGTTTTTT. Protein product: CASSLLATNTGELFF.

The V gene is TRBV6-5, the J gene TRBJ1-4; D perhaps matches TRBD1 (6 bases). Trimming stripped 6 bases from V and 7 bases from J, with 12 bases between. CDR1 is MNHEY and CDR2 is SVGAGI in the germline V gene. The CDR3 spans 13 residues. In DNA, the CDR3 is TGTGCCAGCAGAACTACACAGGGTGAAAAACTGTTTTTT. This sequence encodes CASRTTQGEKLFF.

The rearrangement uses TRBV28 and TRBJ1-2; 8 nucleotides align to TRBD1. This CDR3 is built from 13 residues. Trimming took 6 bases from V and 5 from J; bases not matched to a gene: 5. In germline, CDR1 is MDHEN, CDR2 SYDVKM. The CDR3 bases are TGTGCCAGCAGAGGGACAGGCTCATATGGCTACACCTTC. It encodes CASRGTGSYGYTF.

This chain links TRBV7-6 with TRBJ1-1; a weak D match, TRBD1 (6 bases). Trimming pared 5 bases from V and 4 bases from J, leaving 17 bases between. This CDR3 has 15 residues. Germline V gene data show CDR1 as SGHVS and CDR2 as FNYEAQ. The CDR3 region is CASSHPPGRGTEAFF. Written as DNA, the CDR3 is TGTGCCAGCAGCCACCCCCCCGGCAGGGGCACTGAAGCTTTCTTT.

The rearrangement uses TRBV2 and TRBJ2-3, with 11 bases aligning to TRBD2. Germline loops: CDR1 SNHLY, CDR2 FYNNEI. V lost 8 bases and J lost 0; bases outside the gene matches: 4. The CDR3 consists of 15 residues. CDR3 nucleotide sequence: TGTGCCAGCCTAAGACTAGCGGGGAGCACAGATACGCAGTATTTT. It encodes CASLRLAGSTDTQYF.

This clone turned up a few times. Other DNA sequences from this sample encode an identical CDR3 as well. The chain couples TRBV7-2 to TRBJ1-5; D is unresolved. The CDR3 consists of 13 residues. Looked up from germline, CDR1 is SGHTA and CDR2 is FQGNSA. The V end was cut by 3 bases, the J end by 2 bases, with 5 bases between. In DNA form, the CDR3 reads TGTGCCAGCAGCTTTGGCCGCAATCAGCCCCAGCATTTT. It is translated as CASSFGRNQPQHF.

The V gene is TRBV7-2, the J gene TRBJ1-6; possible D gene TRBD1, 5 bases. The germline V gene has CDR1 SGHTA and CDR2 FQGNSA. There are 15 residues in the CDR3. Between the trimmed V and J ends, which lost 3 bases and 5 bases, there was a span of 11 bases. The CDR3 protein is CASSLGGANNSPLHF. CDR3 DNA sequence: TGTGCCAGCAGCTTGGGAGGGGCCAATAATTCACCCCTCCACTTT. The whole variable domain, filled in from reference TRBV7-2 and TRBJ1-6, reads GAGVSQSPSNKVTEKGKDVELRCDPISGHTALYWYRQSLGQGLEFLIYFQGNSAPDKSGLPSDRFSAERTGGSVSTLTIQRTQQEDSAVYLCASSLGGANNSPLHFGNGTRLTVT.

The rearrangement joins TRBV6-2 or TRBV6-3 to TRBJ1-2; D call uncertain. V lost 4 bases to trimming and J lost 8 bases, with 11 bases between them. This CDR3 is 12 amino acids long. CDR1 and CDR2 (germline): MNHEY, SVGEGT. CDR3 loop: CASSSQAVGYTF. The CDR3 nucleotides read TGTGCCAGCAGTTCCCAGGCTGTGGGCTACACCTTC.

The chain has TRBV28 and TRBJ2-3; 9 bases are shared with TRBD1. The CDR3 length is 15 residues. Per the germline V gene, CDR1 is MDHEN and CDR2 is SYDVKM. The V gene end was trimmed by 9 bases and the J gene end by 1 base; junction bases not matched to a gene: 8. The CDR3 DNA reads TGTGCCAGTTCGCACAGGGGGCCGGGCACAGATACGCAGTATTTT. Protein: CASSHRGPGTDTQYF.

The chain uses TRBV12-3 or TRBV12-4 and TRBJ2-7, with 7 bases lining up with TRBD1. With V trimmed by 6 bases and J by 8 bases, 7 bases remained unmatched. The CDR3 is made up of 12 amino acids. The CDR3 DNA reads TGTGCCAGCAGCCCTGACAGGGTACAGCAGTACTTC. As protein: CASSPDRVQQYF.

J is TRBJ1-1 and V is TRBV11-2; 11 bases match TRBD1. From germline, CDR1 is SGHAT and CDR2 FQNNGV. Germline trimming cut 4 bases from V and 3 bases from J; bases unmatched to any gene: 7. The CDR3 has 16 residues. Here the CDR3 reads CASSSDRGRLDTEAFF. As DNA, the CDR3 is TGTGCCAGCAGCTCGGACAGGGGGCGTCTTGACACTGAAGCTTTCTTT.